One sample yielded the 16 T cell receptor beta chains listed below, sequenced in a study of T cells in Graves' hyperthyroidism and ophthalmopathy. Authors of the study amplified TCR beta CDR3 regions from RNA transcripts. The HTBI primer set was used in a first-round RT-PCR of the TCR CDR3. MiXCR was run by TCRdb on the multiplex PCR reads, yielding one entry per CDR3 protein. The profile covers around 34,000 distinct CDR3 sequences, with around 53% appearing a single time and around a quarter taken by the ten largest. The sequencing input was blood. The source of these receptors is a woman in her thirties or forties with Graves' ophthalmopathy.

At least ten counts were recorded for this clonotype. This sequence joins TRBV7-9 and TRBJ1-2; unclear D gene. V was cut by 4 bases and J by 6 bases, with 12 bases left in between. The CDR3 consists of 13 residues. Germline CDR1 is SEHNR and CDR2 is FQNEAQ (reference sequence). The CDR3 sequence is CASSSGSWDGYTF. In DNA form, the CDR3 reads TGTGCCAGCAGCTCCGGGTCGTGGGATGGCTACACCTTC.

The chain couples TRBV7-8 to TRBJ2-7; TRBD2 matches 7 bases. Germline V CDR1 and CDR2: SGHVS, FQNEAQ. Germline trimming cut 0 bases from V and 7 bases from J; bases unmatched to any gene: 6. There are 14 residues in the CDR3. The CDR3 region has the DNA TGTGCCAGCAGCTTAGCGACGGGGGGAGGGGAGCAGTACTTC. As protein: CASSLATGGGEQYF.

At least ten counts were recorded for this clonotype. V and J are TRBV6-1 and TRBJ2-7; D gene uncertain. With 10 bases removed from V and 5 bases from J, the gap between germline ends came to 18 bases. The CDR3 length is 13 residues. Germline-derived CDR1 and CDR2 are MNHNS and SASEGT. The DNA for the CDR3 is TGTGCCACCCTAAGGGAAGGATTAGACGAGCAGTACTTC. Residues: CATLREGLDEQYF.

This clonotype was counted ten times or more. J is TRBJ1-2 and V is TRBV6-2 or TRBV6-3, with a possible D match to TRBD1 (5 bases). Trimming removed 7 bases from V and 2 bases from J, with 11 bases in between. This CDR3 has 13 amino acids. Germline lookup yields CDR1 MNHEY and CDR2 SVGEGT. CDR3 sequence reads: CASNRDGNYGYTF. For the CDR3, the DNA is TGTGCCAGCAACCGGGACGGGAACTATGGCTACACCTTC.

By its share, this clonotype is medium-sized. This chain joins TRBV24-1 and TRBJ2-1; tentative D call: TRBD2 (6 bases). The CDR3 length is 15 residues. Germline V gene lookup returns CDR1 KGHDR and CDR2 SFDVKD. Trimming took 5 bases from V and 0 from J, leaving 10 bases between them. CDR3 sequence reads: CATSVRESSYNEQFF. CDR3 coding DNA: TGTGCCACCAGTGTTCGGGAGTCCTCCTACAATGAGCAGTTCTTC.

With respect to this clonotype: The junction departs from the called germline gene at one end, perhaps through a read error. The chain is built from TRBV15 and TRBJ1-3; D is ambiguous. Germline loops: CDR1 LNHNV, CDR2 YYDKDF (reference sequence). The CDR3 contains 13 residues. In nucleotides, the CDR3 is TGTGCCACCCGCGCAAGGTCGGGAAACACTATATATTTT. Its translation: CATRARSGNTIYF.

This clonotype was detected ten times or more. One end of the junction does not line up with germline, which may come from a read error. The V call is TRBV7-7, the J call TRBJ2-1; D uncertain. The CDR3 totals 16 residues. Germline values: CDR1 SSHAT, CDR2 FNYEAQ (reference sequence). The chain's CDR3 is CASSLTQKGLHDEQFF. The CDR3 DNA is TGTGCTAGCAGCTTAACTCAAAAAGGATTACACGATGAGCAGTTCTTC.

The J gene is TRBJ1-5, the V gene TRBV2; a possible D gene is TRBD1 (6 bases). V shed 8 bases and J shed 4 bases, with 9 bases lying between them. Germline CDR1 is SNHLY and CDR2 is FYNNEI. CDR3 size: 12 residues. CDR3 loop: CASVTGNQPQHF. For the CDR3, the DNA is TGTGCCAGCGTTACAGGGAATCAGCCCCAGCATTTT.

V gene TRBV2 combines with J gene TRBJ2-7, with D possibly being TRBD2 (6 bases). CDR3 length: 13 amino acids. Per the germline V gene, CDR1 is SNHLY and CDR2 is FYNNEI. Trimming removed 11 bases from V and 2 bases from J, with 16 bases in between. The CDR3 protein is CAGGAGVTYEQYF. The CDR3 nucleotides are TGTGCCGGCGGGGCGGGTGTTACCTACGAGCAGTACTTC.

This clonotype came up many times. V gene TRBV2 combines with J gene TRBJ2-3; no reliable D call. Trimming took 5 bases from V and 4 from J, leaving 7 bases between them. From germline, CDR1 is SNHLY and CDR2 FYNNEI. This CDR3 spans 12 amino acids. CDR3: CASSTTPDTQYF. The CDR3 nucleotides are TGTGCCAGCAGTACGACTCCAGATACGCAGTATTTT.

This clonotype is classed as medium-sized. V usage is TRBV2 and J usage is TRBJ2-1, with 10 bases matching TRBD2. Germline V lookup: CDR1 SNHLY, CDR2 FYNNEI. Trimming cost V 6 bases and J 3 bases; bases outside gene matches: 5. CDR3 length equals 15 residues. The CDR3 protein is CASSLAGGSYNEQFF. CDR3 DNA: TGTGCCAGCAGCTTAGCGGGAGGTAGCTACAATGAGCAGTTCTTC.

This clonotype was seen ten or more times. J is TRBJ1-1 and V is TRBV5-1, with D perhaps matching TRBD1 (5 bases). V dropped 2 bases and J dropped 3 bases, with 8 bases sitting between them. The CDR3 is made up of 13 amino acids. Germline V gives CDR1 SGHRS, CDR2 YFSETQ. CDR3 nucleotide sequence: TGCGCCAGCAGCTTTAAAGGGGACACTGAAGCTTTCTTT. Translation gives CASSFKGDTEAFF.

V and J are TRBV7-6 and TRBJ2-5; 10 bases align to TRBD2. Unmatched junction bases numbered 8, after V lost 3 bases and J lost 4 bases. CDR3 length: 16 amino acids. CDR1 and CDR2 from the germline V gene are SGHVS and FNYEAQ. CDR3 nucleotides: TGTGCCAGCAGCTTTGGGGCTAGCGGGAGCGTAGAGACCCAGTACTTC. It encodes CASSFGASGSVETQYF.

The chain recombines TRBV5-1 with TRBJ1-1; D remains unclear. Trimming removed 0 bases at V and 5 bases at J, with 8 bases between. The germline gives CDR1 SGHRS, CDR2 YFSETQ. The CDR3 extends over 13 amino acids. CDR3 residues: CASSLGGRTEAFF. Here the CDR3 DNA reads TGCGCCAGCAGCTTGGGCGGTCGGACTGAAGCTTTCTTT.

About this clonotype itself: The junction departs from germline at one end; a sequencing error may be responsible. V is TRBV20-1 and J is TRBJ2-5; 9 bases line up with TRBD2. The length of the CDR3 is 15 residues. Per the germline V gene, CDR1 is DFQATT and CDR2 is SNEGSKA (reference sequence). For the CDR3, the DNA is TGCGGTGCTAGAGATGCGGGGGGGCCCAGGGAGACCCAGTACTTC. It translates to CGARDAGGPRETQYF.

The V call is TRBV24-1, the J call TRBJ2-1; 10 bases map to TRBD1. CDR3 length: 16 residues. The V and J ends lost 4 bases and 5 bases, in that order; junction bases with no gene match: 7. The germline CDR1 and CDR2 sequences are KGHDR and SFDVKD. The CDR3 DNA is TGTGCCACCAGTGACCACGACAGGGGGCTCGACAATGAGCAGTTCTTC. It encodes CATSDHDRGLDNEQFF.